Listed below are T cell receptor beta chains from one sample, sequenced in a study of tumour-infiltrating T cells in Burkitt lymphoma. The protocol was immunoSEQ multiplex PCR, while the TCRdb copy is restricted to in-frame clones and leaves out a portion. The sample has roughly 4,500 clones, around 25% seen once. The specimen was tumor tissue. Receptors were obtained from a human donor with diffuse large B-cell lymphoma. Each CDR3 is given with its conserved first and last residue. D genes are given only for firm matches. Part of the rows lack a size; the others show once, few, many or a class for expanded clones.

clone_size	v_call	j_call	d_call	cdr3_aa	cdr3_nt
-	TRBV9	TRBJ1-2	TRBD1	CASSAGKDRDYGYTF	TGTGCCAGCAGCGCCGGTAAGGACAGGGACTATGGCTACACCTTC
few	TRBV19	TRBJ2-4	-	CASMRGPWGDKNIQYF	TGTGCCAGTATGCGGGGGCCTTGGGGGGACAAAAACATTCAGTACTTC
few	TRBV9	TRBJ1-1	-	CASSVIRDGTEAFF	TGTGCCAGCAGCGTAATCCGGGACGGCACTGAAGCTTTCTTT
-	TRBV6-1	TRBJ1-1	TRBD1	CASRGTGARAFF	TGTGCCAGCAGGGGGACAGGGGCGAGGGCTTTCTTT
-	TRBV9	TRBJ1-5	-	CASSVSGSNQPQHF	TGTGCCAGCAGCGTATCGGGGAGCAATCAGCCCCAGCATTTT
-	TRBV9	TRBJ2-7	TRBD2	CASSAPGGGNEQYF	TGTGCCAGCAGCGCCCCTGGGGGGGGGAACGAGCAGTACTTC
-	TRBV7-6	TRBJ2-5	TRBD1	CASSLWDSQETQYF	TGTGCCAGCAGCCTCTGGGACAGCCAAGAGACCCAGTACTTC
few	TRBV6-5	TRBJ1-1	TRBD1	CASSFLGQVNTEAFF	TGTGCCAGCAGTTTTTTGGGACAGGTAAACACTGAAGCTTTCTTT
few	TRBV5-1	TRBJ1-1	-	CASWGGFEAFF	TGCGCCAGCTGGGGAGGCTTTGAAGCTTTCTTT
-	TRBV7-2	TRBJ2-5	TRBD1	CASSADRGRETQYF	TGTGCCAGCAGCGCGGACAGGGGGAGGGAGACCCAGTACTTC